The 10 T cell receptor beta chains presented below share a single source sample, sequenced in a study of PD-1 blockade in classical Hodgkin lymphoma. Data came from immunoSEQ multiplex PCR; TCRdb stores just in-frame clones and leaves some out. This repertoire shows tens of thousands of clones, roughly 86% found once; its top ten account for approximately 0.45%. Noted time point: cycle 4 day 1 (C4D1), after five to seven weeks of nivolumab. Every patient had relapsed following autologous stem cell transplantation, and cohorts differed in brentuximab vedotin exposure. Purification of CD4+ T cells from thawed PBMCs was performed via magnetic negative selection. The material was CD4+ T cells from blood, obtained before the fourth cycle of nivolumab. These receptors came from a human donor with classical Hodgkin lymphoma.

The chain joins TRBV18 to TRBJ2-5; the D is unclear. V lost 0 bases, J lost 4 bases, and 6 bases lay in between. Germline CDR1 KGHSH, CDR2 LQKENI. CDR3 length: 13 residues. As DNA, the CDR3 is TGTGCCAGCTCACCACCGATGGGAGAGACCCAGTACTTC. The encoded protein is CASSPPMGETQYF. The whole variable domain, remainder taken from reference TRBV18 and TRBJ2-5, is NAGVMQNPRHLVRRRGQEARLRCSPMKGHSHVYWYRQLPEEGLKFMVYLQKENIIDESGMPKERFSAEFPKEGPSILRIQQVVRGDSAAYFCASSPPMGETQYFGPGTRLLVL.

The chain uses TRBV5-1 and TRBJ2-1, with 8 bases matching TRBD2. V was pared by 4 bases and J by 2 bases, with 8 bases of the junction left unmatched. The CDR3 is 16 amino acids. Germline CDR1 and CDR2: SGHRS and YFSETQ. The CDR3 coding sequence is TGCGCCAGCAGCCCCCAACTAGCGGACCCCTACAATGAGCAGTTCTTC. Translation: CASSPQLADPYNEQFF.

The chain uses TRBV9 and TRBJ2-1, with a weak D call TRBD2 (5 bases). The V end lost 0 bases, the J end lost 9 bases, and 16 bases lay between the germline ends. This CDR3 has 15 residues. Germline lookup yields CDR1 SGDLS and CDR2 YYNGEE. CDR3 sequence reads: CASSVGTSVESEQFF. DNA for the CDR3: TGTGCCAGCAGCGTAGGCACTAGTGTCGAAAGTGAGCAGTTCTTC.

The rearrangement joins TRBV19 to TRBJ2-1; D remains unclear. CDR1 LNHDA and CDR2 SQIVND come from the germline V gene (reference sequence). The CDR3 has 11 amino acids. V lost 4 bases and J lost 6, with 4 bases in between. The CDR3 protein is CASSRVNEQFF. Here the CDR3 DNA reads TGTGCCAGTAGTAGGGTCAATGAGCAGTTCTTC.

V gene TRBV28 combines with J gene TRBJ2-7; TRBD2 might be the D (5 bases). The CDR3 extends over 13 amino acids. V gave up 7 bases and J gave up 0 bases, with 10 bases separating them. Germline CDR1 is MDHEN and CDR2 is SYDVKM. This CDR3 is CASKVGSSYEQYF. CDR3 nucleotide sequence: TGTGCCAGCAAGGTGGGGAGCTCCTACGAGCAGTACTTC. The variable domain in full, with the rest retrieved from reference TRBV28 and TRBJ2-7, is DVKVTQSSRYLVKRTGEKVFLECVQDMDHENMFWYRQDPGLGLRLIYFSYDVKMKEKGDIPEGYSVSREKKERFSLILESASTNQTSMYLCASKVGSSYEQYFGPGTRLTVT.

The J gene is TRBJ1-6, the V gene TRBV5-1, with 7 bases fitting TRBD1. This CDR3 has 14 amino acids. The J segment lost 6 bases and the V segment lost 5 bases, leaving 5 bases of the junction unmatched. Per the germline V gene, CDR1 is SGHRS and CDR2 is YFSETQ. DNA for the CDR3: TGCGCCAGCAGGGCCGGACAGGTTAATTCACCCCTCCACTTT. Protein: CASRAGQVNSPLHF.

J is TRBJ2-3 and V is TRBV9; possibly TRBD2 for D (7 bases). Germline V gene data show CDR1 as SGDLS and CDR2 as YYNGEE. The CDR3 extends over 15 amino acids. The V end lost 0 bases, the J end lost 3 bases, and 11 bases lay between the germline ends. CDR3 nucleotide sequence: TGTGCCAGCAGCGTAGGAGGGAGGGGGACAGATACGCAGTATTTT. This sequence encodes CASSVGGRGTDTQYF.

This chain links TRBV4-1 with TRBJ2-7; no definite D call. The ends were cut back, 3 bases at V and 7 bases at J, with 13 bases in the middle. The germline CDR1 and CDR2 sequences are MGHRA and YSYEKL. There are 13 residues in the CDR3. Here the CDR3 reads CASSQGYPGEQYF. In DNA, the CDR3 is TGCGCCAGCAGCCAGGGTTACCCGGGTGAGCAGTACTTC.

The chain uses TRBV27 and TRBJ1-4, with 8 bases fitting TRBD1. V dropped 6 bases and J dropped 8; count of bases not matched to a gene: 8. Germline CDR1 is MNHEY and CDR2 is SMNVEV (reference sequence). The CDR3 covers 14 residues. This CDR3 reads CASRLQGAGEKLFF. CDR3 sequence (DNA): TGTGCCAGCAGACTCCAGGGGGCAGGGGAAAAACTGTTTTTT.

This clone was recorded only once. This rearrangement joins TRBV28 to TRBJ2-3; 9 bases map to TRBD2. V was pared by 6 bases and J by 4 bases, with 8 bases of the junction left unmatched. Germline V gene lookup returns CDR1 MDHEN and CDR2 SYDVKM. CDR3 length equals 15 residues. As DNA, the CDR3 is TGTGCCAGCAGAAGAAGCGGGAGGACATCAGATACGCAGTATTTT. Amino acid sequence: CASRRSGRTSDTQYF. Complete variable domain (other parts from reference TRBV28 and TRBJ2-3): DVKVTQSSRYLVKRTGEKVFLECVQDMDHENMFWYRQDPGLGLRLIYFSYDVKMKEKGDIPEGYSVSREKKERFSLILESASTNQTSMYLCASRRSGRTSDTQYFGPGTRLTVL.